This section outlines one T cell receptor (beta chain) sequence together with its context. The data are from a study of OX40 agonist ivuxolimab in advanced cancers. Study information: Dosing consisted of intravenous ivuxolimab at 0.01 to 10 mg/kg every 2 weeks. Prior anti-PD-1, anti-PD-L1 or anti-CTLA-4 therapy was allowed; 40% had some.

Profiling relied on immunoSEQ multiplex PCR, and the TCRdb table lists in-frame clones only, not all of them. The sample shows 70,000 to 95,000 clones, 90% of them seen only once. This CDR3 has 14 amino acids. The germline V gene has CDR1 SGHRS and CDR2 YFSETQ. V lost 3 bases, J lost 1 base, and 4 bases stayed unmatched. The receptor was derived from an adult with an advanced solid tumor such as melanoma, head and neck, liver or kidney cancer. The starting material was CD4+ or CD8+ T cells sorted from blood, obtained in a trial of the OX40 agonist ivuxolimab. The gene calls are TRBV5-1 and TRBJ2-7; 7 nucleotides line up with TRBD1. This chain's CDR3 is CASSYGQASYEQYF. As DNA, the CDR3 is TGCGCCAGCAGCTACGGACAGGCTTCCTACGAGCAGTACTTC.